These 23 T cell receptor beta chains came from one sample sequenced in a study of blood T cell repertoires in COVID-19. The assay was immunoSEQ multiplex PCR, and TCRdb's table has in-frame clones only and misses some. The sample lists some 260,000 clones, nearly 90% seen once, with roughly 3% in the top ten. Sequences were obtained from peripheral blood. The receptor source for this set is a man between 18 and 29 years old with active or convalescent COVID-19.

The CDR3, as DNA: TGTGCCACCGCAGAGGGTAGGCCGCTAGGCGGGGAGCTGTTTTTT. Translating gives CATAEGRPLGGELFF. The chain carries TRBV24-1 and TRBJ2-2, with a weak D call TRBD2 (5 bases). V gave up 9 bases and J gave up 7 bases, with 20 bases separating them. The CDR3 spans 15 residues. Germline V gives CDR1 KGHDR, CDR2 SFDVKD.

This chain uses TRBV18 with TRBJ1-1; D is undetermined. The CDR3 sequence is 12 residues long. V was pared by 3 bases and J by 3 bases, with 5 bases between. CDR1 is KGHSH, CDR2 LQKENI, per germline. CDR3 nucleotides: TGTGCCAGCTCACCTTATGACACTGAAGCTTTCTTT. It translates to CASSPYDTEAFF.

The chain uses TRBV7-3 and TRBJ2-7; TRBD1 might be the D (6 bases). The CDR3 extends over 13 amino acids. Germline V gives CDR1 SGHTA, CDR2 FQGTGA. V dropped 5 bases and J dropped 1 base, with 9 bases sitting between them. CDR3 loop: CASSLGHSYEQYF. The CDR3 DNA sequence: TGTGCCAGCAGCCTGGGACATTCCTACGAGCAGTACTTC.

The chain joins TRBV4-3 to TRBJ1-3, with 9 bases matching TRBD1. Germline V gives CDR1 LGHNA, CDR2 YSLEER. The CDR3 has 20 residues. Germline trimming cut 0 bases from V and 2 bases from J; bases unmatched to any gene: 14. CDR3 sequence reads: CASSQDTGTGSGSTGNTIYF. CDR3 sequence (DNA): TGCGCCAGCAGCCAAGATACCGGGACAGGGTCTGGGTCGACTGGAAACACCATATATTTT.

The V call is TRBV6-2 or TRBV6-3, the J call TRBJ1-3; 8 bases are a match to TRBD1. The germline gives CDR1 MNHEY, CDR2 SVGEGT. This CDR3 contains 17 residues. The V and J ends lost 6 bases and 0 bases, in that order; junction bases with no gene match: 10. In DNA, the CDR3 is TGTGCCAGCAGCACCCCGACAGGGGAGCACTCTGGAAACACCATATATTTT. Translated, it gives CASSTPTGEHSGNTIYF.

The rearrangement uses TRBV3-1 (or the pseudogene TRBV3-2) and TRBJ1-4; no clear D. V was clipped by 2 bases and J by 11 bases, with 9 bases between them. Germline assignment: CDR1 LGHDT and CDR2 YNNKEL (reference sequence). The CDR3 covers 12 residues. The CDR3 loop reads CASSQLAAKLFF. The CDR3 DNA follows: TGTGCCAGCAGCCAACTTGCGGCCAAACTGTTTTTT.

Only a few counts were recorded for this clone. The chain employs TRBV4-2 and TRBJ2-7, with D maybe TRBD1 (6 bases). V lost 0 bases, J lost 3 bases, and 15 bases lay in between. Germline V gives CDR1 LGHNA, CDR2 YNFKEQ. This CDR3 region has 16 residues. Here the CDR3 DNA reads TGTGCCAGCAGCCAAGATCAGGGGCCGTATGGCTACGAGCAGTACTTC. Amino acid sequence: CASSQDQGPYGYEQYF.

The V and J genes are TRBV12-3 or TRBV12-4 and TRBJ1-1, with D unclear. The ends were cut back, 7 bases at V and 1 base at J, with 10 bases in the middle. There are 13 residues in the CDR3. CDR3: CASTLTENTEAFF. DNA for the CDR3: TGTGCCAGCACCCTAACAGAGAACACTGAAGCTTTCTTT.

CDR3 coding DNA: TGTGCCAGCAGCGTAATAACAGGGGTACTTGGGAATGAGCAGTTCTTC. Amino acid sequence: CASSVITGVLGNEQFF. V gene TRBV9 combines with J gene TRBJ2-1; 7 bases line up with TRBD1. Unmatched junction bases numbered 11, after V lost 1 base and J lost 7 bases. The V gene's germline CDR1 is SGDLS and CDR2 YYNGEE. The CDR3 covers 16 residues.

This clone has just one count. CDR3 amino acids: CASRPGQSNTEAFF. For the CDR3, the DNA is TGTGCCAGCAGACCGGGACAGAGCAACACTGAAGCTTTCTTT. The rearrangement uses TRBV6-4 and TRBJ1-1; 7 bases align to TRBD1. Trimming cost V 6 bases and J 2 bases; bases outside gene matches: 6. CDR1 MRHNA and CDR2 SNTAGT come from the germline V gene. CDR3 length equals 14 residues.

The chain is built from TRBV5-6 and TRBJ1-4; D may be TRBD1 (6 bases). Trimming took off 3 bases at V and 11 bases at J, with 14 bases between the two ends. Germline V CDR1 and CDR2: SGHDT, YYEEEE. The CDR3 is 13 residues long. CDR3 bases: TGTGCCAGCAGCTCCAGGGGTCGGTTGAAACTGTTTTTT. The encoded protein is CASSSRGRLKLFF.

The chain recombines TRBV25-1 with TRBJ1-4; D unclear. This CDR3 region has 11 residues. Germline lookup yields CDR1 MGHDK and CDR2 SYGVNS. Trimming cost V 3 bases and J 8 bases, with 4 bases left between them. CDR3 region: CASSEEEKLFF. CDR3 in DNA: TGTGCCAGCAGTGAGGAGGAAAAACTGTTTTTT.

The rearrangement joins TRBV5-1 to TRBJ2-2, with 7 bases aligning to TRBD1. Germline loops: CDR1 SGHRS, CDR2 YFSETQ. CDR3 length: 15 residues. The junction had 4 bases not matched to a gene; V was cut back by 4 bases and J by 1 base. The CDR3 DNA reads as TGCGCCAGCAGCCTGGGACAGCTGAACACCGGGGAGCTGTTTTTT. The encoded protein is CASSLGQLNTGELFF.

The chain has TRBV12-3 or TRBV12-4 and TRBJ1-3; unclear D gene. This CDR3 is built from 13 residues. V was shortened by 3 bases and J by 2 bases, with 5 bases between the two germline ends. The CDR3 here is CASSFSAGNTIYF. CDR3 nucleotides: TGTGCCAGCAGTTTTAGCGCTGGAAACACCATATATTTT.

The CDR3 region has the DNA TGTGCCAGCTCCTTAGGGGCTCCTCCTTACTACGAGCAGTACTTC. Protein: CASSLGAPPYYEQYF. V and J are TRBV28 and TRBJ2-7, with a possible D match to TRBD1 (5 bases). The CDR3 has 15 amino acids. The V end was cut by 8 bases, the J end by 3 bases, with 20 bases between. Germline V gives CDR1 MDHEN, CDR2 SYDVKM.

Remarks on this clone: At one of its ends the junction is not consistent with the germline gene, which may arise from a read error. This chain joins TRBV7-7 and TRBJ2-2, with 15 bases matching TRBD2. The CDR3 has 18 amino acids. Germline CDR1 is SSHAT and CDR2 is FNYEAQ (reference sequence). CDR3 DNA sequence: TGTGCTAGCAGCCGGGGACTAGCGGGAGGTCCTAACACCGGGGAGCTGTTTTTT. Translated, it gives CASSRGLAGGPNTGELFF.

J is TRBJ1-1 and V is TRBV19, with D maybe TRBD1 (5 bases). CDR3 size: 15 residues. V was pared by 2 bases and J by 5 bases, with 15 bases between. Germline-derived CDR1 and CDR2 are LNHDA and SQIVND (reference sequence). In DNA, the CDR3 is TGTGCCAGTAGTATACAAGAGACGGGGGGAACTGAAGCTTTCTTT. This sequence encodes CASSIQETGGTEAFF.

This chain links TRBV2 with TRBJ2-7; a possible D gene is TRBD2 (6 bases). Per the germline V gene, CDR1 is SNHLY and CDR2 is FYNNEI. The CDR3 runs to 13 residues. Trimming left V 3 bases short and J 4 bases short, with 10 bases between. The CDR3 spells CASSEEGWYEQYF. The CDR3 region has the DNA TGTGCCAGCAGTGAGGAGGGTTGGTACGAGCAGTACTTC.

The V and J genes are TRBV5-6 and TRBJ1-2, with D possibly matching TRBD1 (6 bases). V was cut by 0 bases and J by 8 bases, with 14 bases left in between. Germline CDR1 SGHDT, CDR2 YYEEEE. The CDR3 contains 14 residues. The CDR3 reads CASSLVMGAEGYTF. The CDR3 DNA reads TGTGCCAGCAGCTTGGTAATGGGGGCGGAAGGCTACACCTTC.

The chain is built from TRBV14 and TRBJ1-3; no reliable D call. The CDR3 spans 14 residues. Trimming shortened V by 1 base and J by 3 bases, and 7 bases separated the two germline ends. Germline CDR1 is SGHDN and CDR2 is FVKESK. CDR3 sequence (DNA): TGTGCCAGCAGCCAAGTTCCAGGTGGAAACACCATATATTTT. Amino acid sequence: CASSQVPGGNTIYF.

The chain couples TRBV5-5 to TRBJ1-6; TRBD1 might be the D (5 bases). CDR1 SGHKS and CDR2 YYEKEE come from the germline V gene (reference sequence). Trimming stripped 7 bases from V and 8 bases from J, with 13 bases between. The CDR3 has 13 amino acids. CDR3 coding DNA: TGTGCCAGCGGGGACCGGGAGGATTCACCCCTCCACTTT. Translated, it gives CASGDREDSPLHF.

The chain uses TRBV7-9 and TRBJ2-1, with 13 positions matching TRBD2. The CDR3 is 18 amino acids. CDR1 and CDR2 from the germline V gene are SEHNR and FQNEAQ (reference sequence). Trimming cost V 8 bases and J 0 bases; bases outside gene matches: 10. The CDR3 sequence: CASVGLAGVPSSYNEQFF. The CDR3, as DNA: TGTGCCAGCGTTGGACTAGCGGGAGTTCCCTCCTCCTACAATGAGCAGTTCTTC.

The J gene is TRBJ2-7, the V gene TRBV20-1; weak D call: TRBD1 (6 bases). V lost 8 bases and J 7 bases, leaving 15 bases between the germline ends. Germline lookup yields CDR1 DFQATT and CDR2 SNEGSKA (reference sequence). The CDR3 totals 11 residues. The CDR3 here is CSPEGEDEQYF. As DNA, the CDR3 is TGCAGTCCCGAGGGGGAAGATGAGCAGTACTTC.